The clone carrying this T cell receptor (beta chain) has ten or more counts. As yet, its antigen is unknown. This sample is part of a study of regulatory T cells in long-lasting Graves disease. As for time point: persistent/refractory GD, antithyroid drugs over 5 years with positive TRAb. PBMC-extracted RNA yielded the TCR library. CDR3 length: 9 amino acids. Germline V gene lookup returns CDR1 MDHEN and CDR2 SYDVKM. Investigators prepared the TCR beta libraries by applying iRepertoire HTBI primers and Arm-PCR of CDR3 regions. TCRdb itself ran the multiplex PCR reads through MiXCR, one entry per CDR3 protein. The repertoire holds 600,000 to 800,000 distinct CDR3 sequences, with 30% as singletons. Overall study findings and caveats: Analyses excluded thyroid tissue, covering peripheral blood alone. Persistent patients shared more public clonotypes (about 2,700) than newly diagnosed patients (about 1,000).

The clonotype was recovered from a female donor with Graves disease. This specimen consisted of peripheral blood mononuclear cells (PBMCs), obtained when the disease was refractory, from a patient treated with antithyroid drugs. The chain is built from TRBV28 and TRBJ1-1, with D hard to call. The DNA of the CDR3 is TGTGATAAAAACACTGAAGCTTTCTTT. It is translated as CDKNTEAFF.